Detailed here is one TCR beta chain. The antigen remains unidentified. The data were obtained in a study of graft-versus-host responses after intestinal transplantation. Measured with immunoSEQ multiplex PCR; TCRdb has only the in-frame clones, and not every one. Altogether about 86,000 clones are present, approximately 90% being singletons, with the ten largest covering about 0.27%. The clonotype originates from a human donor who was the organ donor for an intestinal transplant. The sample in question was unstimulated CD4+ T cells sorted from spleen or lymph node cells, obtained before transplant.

This CDR3 reads CASSPGVRGDGQPQHF. CDR3 nucleotides: TGCGCCAGCAGCCCCGGCGTACGGGGGGACGGGCAGCCCCAGCATTTT. The rearrangement joins TRBV5-1 to TRBJ1-5; the D gene is possibly TRBD1 (5 bases). The CDR3 is made up of 16 amino acids. Germline assignment: CDR1 SGHRS and CDR2 YFSETQ. V was trimmed by 4 bases and J by 7 bases, leaving 21 bases between them.